This TCR beta chain was captured by sequencing in a study of blood T cell repertoires in COVID-19. Looking at the study overall: Collection of acute and convalescent COVID-19 samples took place in the United States, Italy and Spain. T cells, B-cell-depleted T cells, or PBMCs supplied cDNA or gDNA.

The CDR3 has 13 residues. Deletions cut 6 bases from V and 1 base from J, with 7 bases between. Germline lookup yields CDR1 LGHNA and CDR2 YNFKEQ. Per the original data handling: Scientists estimated how many nucleated cells there were by amplifying reference gene primers. Only in-frame clones appear in the TCRdb table, and some are missing; sequencing was by immunoSEQ multiplex PCR. V and J calls and clone size are copied from that table; D and trimming were computed from the DNA. Found here are about 280,000 clones, around nine tenths of them singletons; the top ten hold about 8.7%. Sequencing was done on a sample of peripheral blood. The chain links TRBV4-2 to TRBJ1-5; D is ambiguous. This sequence originates from a middle-aged man with active or convalescent COVID-19. The CDR3 DNA follows: TGTGCCAGCAGGGGAGGGAGCAATCAGCCCCAGCATTTT. This encodes CASRGGSNQPQHF.